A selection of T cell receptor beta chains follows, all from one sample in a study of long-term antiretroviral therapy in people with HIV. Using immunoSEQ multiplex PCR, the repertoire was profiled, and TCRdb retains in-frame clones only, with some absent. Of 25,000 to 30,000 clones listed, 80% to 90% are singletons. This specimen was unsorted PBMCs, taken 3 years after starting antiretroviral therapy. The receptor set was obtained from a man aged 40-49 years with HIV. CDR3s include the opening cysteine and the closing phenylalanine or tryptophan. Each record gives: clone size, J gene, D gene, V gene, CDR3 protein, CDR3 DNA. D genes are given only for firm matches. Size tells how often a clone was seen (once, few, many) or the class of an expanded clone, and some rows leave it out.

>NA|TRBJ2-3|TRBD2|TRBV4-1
CASSVTSGAENTQYF
TGCGCCAGCAGCGTGACTAGCGGAGCGGAGAATACGCAGTATTTT
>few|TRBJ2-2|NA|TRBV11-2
CASSLAATNTGELFF
TGTGCCAGCAGCTTAGCAGCGACAAACACCGGGGAGCTGTTTTTT
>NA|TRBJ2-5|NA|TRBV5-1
CASTNPGTETQYF
TGCGCCAGCACCAACCCAGGGACGGAGACCCAGTACTTC
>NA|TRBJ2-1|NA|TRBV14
CASSQDLRGNEQFF
TGTGCCAGCAGCCAAGATCTCCGAGGCAATGAGCAGTTCTTC
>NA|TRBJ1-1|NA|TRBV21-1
CASSKAETANTEAFF
TGTGCCAGCAGCAAAGCAGAGACCGCGAACACTGAAGCTTTCTTT
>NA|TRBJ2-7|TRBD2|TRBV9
CASSVAAGVSPYEQYF
TGTGCCAGCAGCGTAGCAGCGGGGGTATCACCCTACGAGCAGTACTTC
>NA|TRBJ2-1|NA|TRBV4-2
CASSQDWDYNEQFF
TGTGCCAGCAGCCAAGATTGGGATTACAATGAGCAGTTCTTC
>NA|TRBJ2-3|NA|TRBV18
CASSPPEYAQYF
TGTGCCAGCTCACCACCGGAGTACGCGCAGTATTTT
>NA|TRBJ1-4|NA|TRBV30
CAWSNEDGALEKLFF
TGTGCCTGGAGTAATGAAGACGGCGCCCTTGAAAAACTGTTTTTT
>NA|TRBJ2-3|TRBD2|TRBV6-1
CASSDGGGLTDTQYF
TGTGCCAGCAGTGATGGGGGGGGTCTCACAGATACGCAGTATTTT
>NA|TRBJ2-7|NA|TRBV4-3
CASSQDGTGAPSYEQYF
TGCGCCAGCAGCCAAGATGGGACCGGGGCGCCGTCCTACGAGCAGTACTTC
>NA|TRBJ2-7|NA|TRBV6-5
CATVGGLPYEQYF
TGTGCCACCGTCGGCGGACTGCCCTACGAGCAGTACTTC
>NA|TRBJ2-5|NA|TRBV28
CASRAGRGETQYF
TGTGCCAGCAGGGCCGGGCGGGGAGAGACCCAGTACTTC
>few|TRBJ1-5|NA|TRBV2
CASTSFGGARQPQHF
TGTGCCAGCACCTCCTTCGGGGGGGCGCGACAGCCCCAGCATTTT
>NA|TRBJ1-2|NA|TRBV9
CASSYRPTYGYTF
TGTGCCAGCAGCTACAGACCTACCTATGGCTACACCTTC
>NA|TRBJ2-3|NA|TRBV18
CASSPPTQGGDTQYF
TGTGCCAGCTCACCACCAACTCAGGGGGGAGATACGCAGTATTTT
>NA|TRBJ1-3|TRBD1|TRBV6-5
CASSYSGQYSGNTIYF
TGTGCCAGCAGTTACTCGGGACAGTACTCTGGAAACACCATATATTTT
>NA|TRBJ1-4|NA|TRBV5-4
CASNSGGDEKLFF
TGTGCCAGCAACTCGGGGGGCGACGAAAAACTGTTTTTT
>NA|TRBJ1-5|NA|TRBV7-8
CASSHRPFNQPQHF
TGTGCCAGCAGCCATAGGCCATTTAATCAGCCCCAGCATTTT
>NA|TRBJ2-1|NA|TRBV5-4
CASSLTGSYNEQFF
TGTGCCAGCAGCTTGACGGGCTCCTACAATGAGCAGTTCTTC
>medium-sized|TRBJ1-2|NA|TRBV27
CASSRSAGDDGYTF
TGTGCCAGCTCCCGATCGGCAGGGGATGATGGCTACACCTTC
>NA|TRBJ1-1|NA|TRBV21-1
CASRAMGGRANTEAFF
TGTGCCAGCAGAGCCATGGGGGGCAGGGCGAACACTGAAGCTTTCTTT
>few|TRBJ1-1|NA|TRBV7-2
CASSFGREAFF
TGTGCCAGCAGCTTCGGCAGGGAAGCTTTCTTT